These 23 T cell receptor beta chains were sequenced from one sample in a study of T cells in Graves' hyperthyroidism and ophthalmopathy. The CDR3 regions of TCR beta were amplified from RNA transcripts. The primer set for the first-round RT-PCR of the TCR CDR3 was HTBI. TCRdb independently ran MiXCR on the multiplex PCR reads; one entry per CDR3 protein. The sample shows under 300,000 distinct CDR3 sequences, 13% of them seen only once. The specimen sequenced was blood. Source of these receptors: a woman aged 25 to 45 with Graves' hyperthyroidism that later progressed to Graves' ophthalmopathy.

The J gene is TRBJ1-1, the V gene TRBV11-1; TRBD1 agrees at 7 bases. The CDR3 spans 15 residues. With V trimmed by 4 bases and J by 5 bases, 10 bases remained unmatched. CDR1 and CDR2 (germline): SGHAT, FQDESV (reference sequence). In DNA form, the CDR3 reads TGTGCCAGCAGCTCCTCCCTGACAGGGAATACTGAAGCTTTCTTT. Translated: CASSSSLTGNTEAFF.

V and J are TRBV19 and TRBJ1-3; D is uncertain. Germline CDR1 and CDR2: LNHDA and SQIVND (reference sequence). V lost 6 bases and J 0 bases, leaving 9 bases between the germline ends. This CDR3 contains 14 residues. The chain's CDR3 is CASRVTDSGNTIYF. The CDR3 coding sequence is TGTGCCAGTAGGGTCACCGACTCTGGAAACACCATATATTTT.

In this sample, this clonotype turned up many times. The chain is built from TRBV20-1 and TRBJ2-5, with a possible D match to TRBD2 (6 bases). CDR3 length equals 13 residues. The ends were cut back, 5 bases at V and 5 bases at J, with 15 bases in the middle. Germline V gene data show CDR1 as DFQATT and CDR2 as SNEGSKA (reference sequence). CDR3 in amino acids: CSAGGTAPETQYF. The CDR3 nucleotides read TGCAGTGCTGGGGGGACCGCCCCGGAGACCCAGTACTTC.

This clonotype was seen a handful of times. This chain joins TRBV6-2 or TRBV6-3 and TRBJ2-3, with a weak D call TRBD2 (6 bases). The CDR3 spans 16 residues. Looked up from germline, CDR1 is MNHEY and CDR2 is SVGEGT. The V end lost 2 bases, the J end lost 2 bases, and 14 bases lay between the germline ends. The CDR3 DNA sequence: TGTGCCAGCAGTTACGGTAGCGGAGGTCTCACAGATACGCAGTATTTT. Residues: CASSYGSGGLTDTQYF.

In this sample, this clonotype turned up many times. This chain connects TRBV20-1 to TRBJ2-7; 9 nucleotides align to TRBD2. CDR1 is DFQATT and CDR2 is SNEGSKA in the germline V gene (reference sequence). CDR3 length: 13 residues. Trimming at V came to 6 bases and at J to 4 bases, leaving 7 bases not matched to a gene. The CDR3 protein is CSATLAGSYEQYF. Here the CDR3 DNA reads TGCAGTGCAACCCTAGCGGGAAGTTACGAGCAGTACTTC.

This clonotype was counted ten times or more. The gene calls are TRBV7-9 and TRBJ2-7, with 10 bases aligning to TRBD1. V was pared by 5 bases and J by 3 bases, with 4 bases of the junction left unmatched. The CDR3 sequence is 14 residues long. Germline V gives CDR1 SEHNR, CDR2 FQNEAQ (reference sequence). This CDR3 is CASSTGTGDYEQYF. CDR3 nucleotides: TGTGCCAGCAGCACCGGGACAGGGGACTACGAGCAGTACTTC. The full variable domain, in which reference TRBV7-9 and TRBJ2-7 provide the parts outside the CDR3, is DTGVSQNPRHKITKRGQNVTFRCDPISEHNRLYWYRQTLGQGPEFLTYFQNEAQLEKSRLLSDRFSAERPKGSFSTLEIQRTEQGDSAMYLCASSTGTGDYEQYFGPGTRLTVT.

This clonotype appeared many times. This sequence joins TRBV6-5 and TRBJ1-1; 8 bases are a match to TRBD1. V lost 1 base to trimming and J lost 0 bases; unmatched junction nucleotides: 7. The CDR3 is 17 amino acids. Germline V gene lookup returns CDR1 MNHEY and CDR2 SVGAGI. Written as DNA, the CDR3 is TGTGCCAGCAGTTACTTACCGGGACAGGACATGAACACTGAAGCTTTCTTT. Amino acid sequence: CASSYLPGQDMNTEAFF.

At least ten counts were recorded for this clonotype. The CDR3 DNA follows: TGTGCCAGCAGTCGGGACAGGGGCGGGACAGATACGCAGTATTTT. Translating it yields CASSRDRGGTDTQYF. The J gene is TRBJ2-3, the V gene TRBV7-9; 10 nucleotides agree with TRBD1. CDR3 length: 15 amino acids. CDR1 is SEHNR, CDR2 FQNEAQ, per germline (reference sequence). V gave up 6 bases and J gave up 3 bases; unmatched junction bases: 6. Supplemented by reference TRBV7-9 and TRBJ2-3, the full variable domain reads DTGVSQNPRHKITKRGQNVTFRCDPISEHNRLYWYRQTLGQGPEFLTYFQNEAQLEKSRLLSDRFSAERPKGSFSTLEIQRTEQGDSAMYLCASSRDRGGTDTQYFGPGTRLTVL.

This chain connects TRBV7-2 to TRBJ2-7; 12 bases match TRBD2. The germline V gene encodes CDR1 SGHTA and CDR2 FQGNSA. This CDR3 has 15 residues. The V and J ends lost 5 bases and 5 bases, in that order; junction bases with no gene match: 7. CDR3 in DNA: TGTGCCAGCAGCCGACTAGCGGGAGATATAGACGAGCAGTACTTC. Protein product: CASSRLAGDIDEQYF. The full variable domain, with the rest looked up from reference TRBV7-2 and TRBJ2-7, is GAGVSQSPSNKVTEKGKDVELRCDPISGHTALYWYRQSLGQGLEFLIYFQGNSAPDKSGLPSDRFSAERTGGSVSTLTIQRTQQEDSAVYLCASSRLAGDIDEQYFGPGTRLTVT.

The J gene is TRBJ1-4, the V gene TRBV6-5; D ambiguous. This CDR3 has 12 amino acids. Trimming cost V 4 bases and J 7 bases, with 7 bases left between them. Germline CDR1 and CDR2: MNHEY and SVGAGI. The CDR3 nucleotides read TGTGCCAGCAGTTTTGGCGGTGAAAAACTGTTTTTT. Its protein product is CASSFGGEKLFF.

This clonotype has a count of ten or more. CDR3 DNA sequence: TGTGCCTGGAGTGGGGGGAGCTGGTACGAGCAGTACTTC. Translated, it gives CAWSGGSWYEQYF. The rearrangement uses TRBV30 and TRBJ2-7; D is possibly TRBD1 or TRBD2 (5 bases each). Germline-derived CDR1 and CDR2 are GTSNPN and SVGIG (reference sequence). CDR3 length: 13 residues. V dropped 1 base and J dropped 4 bases, with 11 bases sitting between them.

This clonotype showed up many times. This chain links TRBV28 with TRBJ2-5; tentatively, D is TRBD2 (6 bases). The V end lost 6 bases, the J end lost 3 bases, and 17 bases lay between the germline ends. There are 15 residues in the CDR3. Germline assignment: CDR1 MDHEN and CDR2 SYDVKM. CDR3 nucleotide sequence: TGTGCCAGCAGCCGGGCCGGCGGAGGGGAAGAGACCCAGTACTTC. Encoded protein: CASSRAGGGEETQYF.

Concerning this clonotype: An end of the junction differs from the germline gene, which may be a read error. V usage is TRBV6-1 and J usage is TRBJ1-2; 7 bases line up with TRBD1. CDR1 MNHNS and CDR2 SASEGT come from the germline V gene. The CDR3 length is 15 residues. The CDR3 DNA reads TGTGCCATCAGTGCGGCGGACAGGCCTAACTATGGCTACACCTTC. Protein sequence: CAISAADRPNYGYTF.

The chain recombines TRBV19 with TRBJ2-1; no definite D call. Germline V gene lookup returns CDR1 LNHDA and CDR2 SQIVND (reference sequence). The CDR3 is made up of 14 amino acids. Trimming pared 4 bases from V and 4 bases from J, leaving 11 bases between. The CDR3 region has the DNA TGTGCCAGTAGTAAGGGATCTCCTTACAATGAGCAGTTCTTC. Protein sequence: CASSKGSPYNEQFF.

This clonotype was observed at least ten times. The CDR3 DNA reads as TGTGCCAGCAGCGACGACCGGGACCCGCAAGAGACCCAGTACTTC. It yields the protein CASSDDRDPQETQYF. The gene calls are TRBV9 and TRBJ2-5; D could derive from TRBD1 or TRBD2 (5 bases each). CDR1 and CDR2 from the germline V gene are SGDLS and YYNGEE. V was shortened by 3 bases and J by 2 bases, with 14 bases between the two germline ends. This CDR3 is built from 15 residues.

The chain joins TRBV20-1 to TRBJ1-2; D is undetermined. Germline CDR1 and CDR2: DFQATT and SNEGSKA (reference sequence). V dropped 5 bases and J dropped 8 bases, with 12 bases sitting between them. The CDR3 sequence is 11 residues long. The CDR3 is CSALDLGGYTF. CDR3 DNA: TGCAGTGCTTTAGACCTAGGGGGCTACACCTTC.

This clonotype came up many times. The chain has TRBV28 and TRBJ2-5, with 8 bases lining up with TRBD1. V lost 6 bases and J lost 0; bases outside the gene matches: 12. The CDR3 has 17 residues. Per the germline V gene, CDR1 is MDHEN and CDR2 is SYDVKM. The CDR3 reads CASSPQGVASYQETQYF. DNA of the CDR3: TGTGCCAGCAGCCCACAGGGGGTCGCCTCATACCAAGAGACCCAGTACTTC.

CDR3 sequence reads: CASSQGQGNLGQYF. The CDR3 region has the DNA TGTGCCAGCTCACAGGGACAGGGAAATCTGGGGCAGTACTTC. This chain connects TRBV18 to TRBJ2-7; 9 bases are shared with TRBD1. The CDR3 length is 14 residues. The J segment lost 9 bases and the V segment lost 4 bases, leaving 10 bases of the junction unmatched. CDR1 is KGHSH, CDR2 LQKENI, per germline. The full variable domain, in which reference TRBV18 and TRBJ2-7 provide the parts outside the CDR3, is NAGVMQNPRHLVRRRGQEARLRCSPMKGHSHVYWYRQLPEEGLKFMVYLQKENIIDESGMPKERFSAEFPKEGPSILRIQQVVRGDSAAYFCASSQGQGNLGQYFGPGTRLTVT.

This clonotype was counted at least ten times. The CDR3 protein is CSALAPGQTSSYEQYF. CDR3 DNA sequence: TGCAGTGCCCTCGCCCCGGGACAGACAAGCTCCTACGAGCAGTACTTC. The chain carries TRBV20-1 and TRBJ2-7, with 7 bases that match TRBD1. The germline CDR1 and CDR2 sequences are DFQATT and SNEGSKA (reference sequence). V lost 6 bases, J lost 0 bases, and 14 bases stayed unmatched. This CDR3 spans 16 amino acids.

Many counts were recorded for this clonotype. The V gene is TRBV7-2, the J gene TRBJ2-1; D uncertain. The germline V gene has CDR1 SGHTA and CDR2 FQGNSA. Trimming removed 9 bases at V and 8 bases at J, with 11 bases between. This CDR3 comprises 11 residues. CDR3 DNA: TGTGCCAGTGGTAGGGATTATGAGCAGTTCTTC. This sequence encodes CASGRDYEQFF. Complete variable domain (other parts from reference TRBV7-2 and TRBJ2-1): GAGVSQSPSNKVTEKGKDVELRCDPISGHTALYWYRQSLGQGLEFLIYFQGNSAPDKSGLPSDRFSAERTGGSVSTLTIQRTQQEDSAVYLCASGRDYEQFFGPGTRLTVL.

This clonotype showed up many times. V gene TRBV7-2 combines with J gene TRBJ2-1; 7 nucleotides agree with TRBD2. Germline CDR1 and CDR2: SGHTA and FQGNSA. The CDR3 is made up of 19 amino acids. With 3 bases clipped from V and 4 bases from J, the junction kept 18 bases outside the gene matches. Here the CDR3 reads CASSFYEKGTGGWYNEQFF. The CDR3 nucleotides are TGTGCCAGCAGCTTCTATGAAAAAGGGACGGGGGGATGGTACAATGAGCAGTTCTTC.

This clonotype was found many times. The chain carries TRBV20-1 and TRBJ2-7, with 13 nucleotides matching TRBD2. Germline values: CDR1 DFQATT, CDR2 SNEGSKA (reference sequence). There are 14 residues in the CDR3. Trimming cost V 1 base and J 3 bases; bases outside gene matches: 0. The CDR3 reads CSARGLAGGYEQYF. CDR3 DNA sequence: TGCAGTGCTAGAGGACTAGCGGGAGGCTACGAGCAGTACTTC.

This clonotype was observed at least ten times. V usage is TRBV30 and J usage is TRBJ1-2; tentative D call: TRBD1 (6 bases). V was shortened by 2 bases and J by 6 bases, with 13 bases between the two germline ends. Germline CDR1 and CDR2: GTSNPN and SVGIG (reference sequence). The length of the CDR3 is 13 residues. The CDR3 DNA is TGTGCCTGGAGTCGTGGACACAGGGATGGCTACACCTTC. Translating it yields CAWSRGHRDGYTF.